These T cell receptor beta chains were read from a single sample in a study of vaccination and CD4 T cells after COVID-19. Each CDR3 protein gets one entry after TCRdb re-called the PCR reads with MiXCR. The sample carries some 15,000 distinct CDR3 sequences, around 70% recorded once. Antigens for these TCRs are unknown. Sequencing was done on a sample of CD4+ T cells from blood, cultured in vitro. All receptors derive from a human donor who had recovered from COVID-19. Each CDR3 is given with its conserved first and last residue. The order of the fields is V gene, clone size, J gene, D gene, CDR3 protein, CDR3 DNA. The D gene is left open where the match is weak. Size values are once, few and many counts, or a class for expanded clones, and some rows have none.

v_call: TRBV2
clone_size: NA
j_call: TRBJ1-6
d_call: NA
cdr3_aa: CASSDRSSYNSPLHF
cdr3_nt: TGTGCCAGCAGTGACAGGAGCTCCTATAATTCACCCCTCCACTTT

v_call: TRBV18
clone_size: NA
j_call: TRBJ1-5
d_call: TRBD1
cdr3_aa: CASSPRDSSNQPQHF
cdr3_nt: TGTGCCAGCTCACCCCGGGACAGTAGCAATCAGCCCCAGCATTTT

v_call: TRBV6-2/TRBV6-3
clone_size: once
j_call: TRBJ2-4
d_call: NA
cdr3_aa: CASLGGIAKNIQYF
cdr3_nt: TGTGCCAGTCTGGGCGGGATAGCCAAAAACATTCAGTACTTC

v_call: TRBV2
clone_size: NA
j_call: TRBJ1-2
d_call: NA
cdr3_aa: CASSKTRVGYTF
cdr3_nt: TGTGCCAGCAGTAAAACAAGAGTTGGCTACACCTTC

v_call: TRBV28
clone_size: NA
j_call: TRBJ2-5
d_call: NA
cdr3_aa: CASRRDRETQYF
cdr3_nt: TGTGCCAGCCGCAGGGATAGGGAGACCCAGTACTTC

v_call: TRBV6-2/TRBV6-3
clone_size: NA
j_call: TRBJ2-7
d_call: TRBD2
cdr3_aa: CASRLLERERYEQYF
cdr3_nt: TGTGCCAGCAGATTGTTAGAGCGGGAGAGGTACGAGCAGTACTTC

v_call: TRBV10-3
clone_size: NA
j_call: TRBJ2-1
d_call: TRBD2
cdr3_aa: CAISGGGSRLSEQFF
cdr3_nt: TGTGCCATCAGTGGCGGCGGGAGCCGGTTGAGTGAGCAGTTCTTC

v_call: TRBV19
clone_size: once
j_call: TRBJ1-1
d_call: NA
cdr3_aa: CASSARPGVNTEAFF
cdr3_nt: TGTGCCAGTAGTGCGCGCCCAGGAGTGAACACTGAAGCTTTCTTT

v_call: TRBV5-8
clone_size: NA
j_call: TRBJ2-5
d_call: NA
cdr3_aa: CASSRSVYGSGETQYF
cdr3_nt: TGTGCCAGCAGCCGGAGTGTATACGGGAGCGGAGAGACCCAGTACTTC

v_call: TRBV2
clone_size: NA
j_call: TRBJ2-2
d_call: NA
cdr3_aa: CASTRTVAGELFF
cdr3_nt: TGTGCCAGCACCCGGACTGTAGCCGGGGAGCTGTTTTTT

v_call: TRBV19
clone_size: NA
j_call: TRBJ1-6
d_call: NA
cdr3_aa: CASSTMDGGGSPLHF
cdr3_nt: TGTGCCAGTAGTACCATGGACGGTGGGGGGTCACCCCTCCACTTT

v_call: TRBV7-8
clone_size: once
j_call: TRBJ2-4
d_call: NA
cdr3_aa: CASSLVGETDIQYF
cdr3_nt: TGTGCCAGCAGCCTAGTGGGGGAGACTGACATTCAGTACTTC

v_call: TRBV20-1
clone_size: NA
j_call: TRBJ1-5
d_call: TRBD1
cdr3_aa: CSARGQGADQPQHF
cdr3_nt: TGCAGTGCTAGGGGACAGGGGGCAGATCAGCCCCAGCATTTT

v_call: TRBV20-1
clone_size: NA
j_call: TRBJ2-2
d_call: NA
cdr3_aa: CSARPLGGVTGELFF
cdr3_nt: TGCAGTGCTAGACCCTTGGGGGGAGTAACCGGGGAGCTGTTTTTT

v_call: TRBV5-1
clone_size: NA
j_call: TRBJ1-2
d_call: NA
cdr3_aa: CASSRGGPDYGYTF
cdr3_nt: TGCGCCAGCAGCCGTGGGGGACCGGACTATGGCTACACCTTC

v_call: TRBV29-1
clone_size: NA
j_call: TRBJ1-1
d_call: TRBD1
cdr3_aa: CSVSSPTGGWTEAFF
cdr3_nt: TGCAGCGTAAGCTCGCCGACAGGGGGCTGGACTGAAGCTTTCTTT

v_call: TRBV28
clone_size: NA
j_call: TRBJ1-2
d_call: NA
cdr3_aa: CASVSPGGIYGYTF
cdr3_nt: TGTGCCAGCGTCTCCCCGGGAGGCATCTATGGCTACACCTTC

v_call: TRBV20-1
clone_size: NA
j_call: TRBJ2-3
d_call: NA
cdr3_aa: CSARGRGRRDTQYF
cdr3_nt: TGCAGTGCTAGAGGGAGGGGGCGGAGAGATACGCAGTATTTT

v_call: TRBV28
clone_size: NA
j_call: TRBJ1-5
d_call: NA
cdr3_aa: CASSWGSHQPQHF
cdr3_nt: TGTGCCAGCAGTTGGGGCAGCCATCAGCCCCAGCATTTT

v_call: TRBV28
clone_size: NA
j_call: TRBJ2-5
d_call: TRBD1
cdr3_aa: CASSFRDRGETQYF
cdr3_nt: TGTGCCAGCAGTTTCCGGGACAGGGGTGAGACCCAGTACTTC

v_call: TRBV24-1
clone_size: NA
j_call: TRBJ2-3
d_call: TRBD1
cdr3_aa: CATSEPLGQGASTDTQYF
cdr3_nt: TGTGCCACCAGTGAGCCTCTTGGACAGGGTGCTAGCACAGATACGCAGTATTTT

v_call: TRBV4-2
clone_size: once
j_call: TRBJ2-3
d_call: TRBD2
cdr3_aa: CASSPTSGTDTQYF
cdr3_nt: TGTGCCAGCAGCCCGACTAGCGGCACAGATACGCAGTATTTT

v_call: TRBV24-1
clone_size: NA
j_call: TRBJ1-3
d_call: NA
cdr3_aa: CATSDFRAGNTIYF
cdr3_nt: TGTGCCACCAGTGATTTTAGGGCTGGAAACACCATATATTTT

v_call: TRBV10-3
clone_size: NA
j_call: TRBJ1-5
d_call: NA
cdr3_aa: CAISETGAGNQPQHF
cdr3_nt: TGTGCCATCAGTGAAACAGGAGCTGGCAATCAGCCCCAGCATTTT

v_call: TRBV20-1
clone_size: NA
j_call: TRBJ1-1
d_call: NA
cdr3_aa: CSASPGSLNTEAFF
cdr3_nt: TGCAGTGCTAGCCCCGGGTCTTTGAACACTGAAGCTTTCTTT

v_call: TRBV12-3/TRBV12-4
clone_size: NA
j_call: TRBJ1-2
d_call: NA
cdr3_aa: CASSSHTNYGYTF
cdr3_nt: TGTGCCAGCAGCTCACACACTAACTATGGCTACACCTTC

v_call: TRBV6-2/TRBV6-3
clone_size: NA
j_call: TRBJ1-3
d_call: NA
cdr3_aa: CASSQFGGSGNTIYF
cdr3_nt: TGTGCCAGCAGCCAGTTTGGGGGATCTGGAAACACCATATATTTT

v_call: TRBV20-1
clone_size: few
j_call: TRBJ1-5
d_call: TRBD1
cdr3_aa: CSAQGAANQPQHF
cdr3_nt: TGCAGTGCTCAGGGGGCAGCCAATCAGCCCCAGCATTTT

v_call: TRBV20-1
clone_size: NA
j_call: TRBJ1-2
d_call: TRBD1
cdr3_aa: CSAQEGAVGYGYTF
cdr3_nt: TGCAGTGCCCAAGAGGGGGCGGTGGGCTATGGCTACACCTTC

v_call: TRBV27
clone_size: NA
j_call: TRBJ1-5
d_call: NA
cdr3_aa: CASSTRDGGSNQPQHF
cdr3_nt: TGTGCCAGCAGTACACGGGACGGGGGGAGCAATCAGCCCCAGCATTTT

v_call: TRBV4-3
clone_size: NA
j_call: TRBJ2-7
d_call: NA
cdr3_aa: CASSQELATSYEQYF
cdr3_nt: TGCGCCAGCAGCCAAGAGCTAGCGACCTCCTACGAGCAGTACTTC

v_call: TRBV15
clone_size: few
j_call: TRBJ1-5
d_call: NA
cdr3_aa: CATSRKGRNSNQPQHF
cdr3_nt: TGTGCCACCAGCAGGAAGGGAAGGAATAGCAATCAGCCCCAGCATTTT

v_call: TRBV6-5
clone_size: NA
j_call: TRBJ1-1
d_call: NA
cdr3_aa: CASSSQGGGGTNTEAFF
cdr3_nt: TGTGCCAGCAGTTCACAAGGGGGAGGGGGTACGAACACTGAAGCTTTCTTT

v_call: TRBV6-2/TRBV6-3
clone_size: NA
j_call: TRBJ1-2
d_call: TRBD1
cdr3_aa: CASSRGLYGYTF
cdr3_nt: TGTGCCAGCAGTAGGGGGCTCTATGGCTACACCTTC

v_call: TRBV27
clone_size: NA
j_call: TRBJ2-1
d_call: TRBD2
cdr3_aa: CASRTTSGRVLGNEQFF
cdr3_nt: TGTGCCAGCAGAACGACTAGCGGGAGGGTATTAGGCAATGAGCAGTTCTTC

v_call: TRBV6-1
clone_size: NA
j_call: TRBJ1-5
d_call: NA
cdr3_aa: CASSEAPGQPQHF
cdr3_nt: TGTGCCAGCAGTGAAGCGCCTGGTCAGCCCCAGCATTTT

v_call: TRBV7-3
clone_size: NA
j_call: TRBJ2-5
d_call: NA
cdr3_aa: CASSFPGETQYF
cdr3_nt: TGTGCCAGCAGCTTCCCCGGGGAGACCCAGTACTTC

v_call: TRBV7-8
clone_size: NA
j_call: TRBJ2-2
d_call: TRBD1
cdr3_aa: CASSLAGQGTGELFF
cdr3_nt: TGTGCCAGCAGCTTAGCGGGACAGGGAACCGGGGAGCTGTTTTTT

v_call: TRBV7-9
clone_size: NA
j_call: TRBJ1-2
d_call: NA
cdr3_aa: CASSPGQGNYGYTF
cdr3_nt: TGTGCCAGCAGCCCCGGGCAGGGTAACTATGGCTACACCTTC

v_call: TRBV28
clone_size: NA
j_call: TRBJ1-2
d_call: NA
cdr3_aa: CASSFGNISLF
cdr3_nt: TGTGCCAGCAGTTTTGGTAACATATCGCTCTTC